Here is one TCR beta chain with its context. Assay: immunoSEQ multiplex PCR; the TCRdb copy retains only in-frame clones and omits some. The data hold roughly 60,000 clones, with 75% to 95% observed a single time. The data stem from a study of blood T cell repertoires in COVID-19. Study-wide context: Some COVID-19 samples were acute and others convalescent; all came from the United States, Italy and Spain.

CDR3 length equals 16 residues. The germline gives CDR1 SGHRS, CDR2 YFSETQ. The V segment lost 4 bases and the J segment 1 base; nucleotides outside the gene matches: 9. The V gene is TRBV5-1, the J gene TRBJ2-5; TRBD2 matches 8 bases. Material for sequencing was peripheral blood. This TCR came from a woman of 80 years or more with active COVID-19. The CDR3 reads CASSRGVAGFQETQYF. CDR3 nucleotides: TGCGCCAGCAGCCGCGGGGTAGCGGGGTTCCAAGAGACCCAGTACTTC.